The 10 T cell receptor beta chains presented below share a single source sample, sequenced in a study of blood T cell repertoires in COVID-19. Only in-frame clones appear in the TCRdb table, and some are missing; sequencing was by immunoSEQ multiplex PCR. The table includes about 270,000 clones, 80% to 95% detected once. Material for sequencing was PBMCs or T cells enriched from blood (not recorded which). These receptors came from a middle-aged man who had been exposed to COVID-19.

This rearrangement joins TRBV27 to TRBJ1-2; no firm D call. Germline V gene data show CDR1 as MNHEY and CDR2 as SMNVEV (reference sequence). The length of the CDR3 is 13 residues. Deletions cut 5 bases from V and 5 bases from J, with 12 bases between. The CDR3 nucleotides are TGTGCCAGCAGTCCCCATTCCAATTATGGCTACACCTTC. This sequence encodes CASSPHSNYGYTF.

The chain recombines TRBV3-1 (or the pseudogene TRBV3-2) with TRBJ2-1, with TRBD2 matching over 8 bases. This CDR3 has 16 amino acids. V was clipped by 2 bases and J by 6 bases; unmatched bases: 9. CDR1 and CDR2 from the germline V gene are LGHDT and YNNKEL (reference sequence). CDR3: CASSQWSAGVGNEQFF. The CDR3 DNA is TGTGCCAGCAGCCAATGGTCAGCGGGAGTAGGCAATGAGCAGTTCTTC.

With respect to this clone: One junction end does not reproduce the germline sequence, and a read error may be involved. This sequence joins TRBV7-9 and TRBJ1-2; D is unresolved. Germline values: CDR1 SEHNR, CDR2 FQNEAQ (reference sequence). CDR3 length: 13 residues. CDR3 sequence (DNA): TGTGCCAGCGGCTTCAGTCAGGACTATGGCTACACCTTC. Amino acids: CASGFSQDYGYTF.

CDR3 DNA: TGTGCCAGCAGCTTCAACGGGAACTATGGCTACACCTTC. Amino acids: CASSFNGNYGYTF. V is TRBV11-2 and J is TRBJ1-2; D is ambiguous. The germline gives CDR1 SGHAT, CDR2 FQNNGV. Trimming took off 3 bases at V and 2 bases at J, with 7 bases between the two ends. The CDR3 length is 13 residues. The full variable domain, completed using reference TRBV11-2 and TRBJ1-2, is EAGVAQSPRYKIIEKRQSVAFWCNPISGHATLYWYQQILGQGPKLLIQFQNNGVVDDSQLPKDRFSAERLKGVDSTLKIQPAKLEDSAVYLCASSFNGNYGYTFGSGTRLTVV.

This chain uses TRBV6-5 with TRBJ2-1, with TRBD1 identical over 7 bases. Germline CDR1 reads MNHEY; CDR2 reads SVGAGI. This CDR3 is 15 amino acids long. J gave up 1 base and V 6 bases, and 6 bases lay outside the gene matches. The CDR3, as DNA: TGTGCCAGCAGGTCAGGGACAGATTCCTACAATGAGCAGTTCTTC. Its protein is CASRSGTDSYNEQFF.

The rearrangement joins TRBV25-1 to TRBJ1-1, with a weak D call TRBD1 (5 bases). CDR3 length: 14 residues. Deletions cut 5 bases from V and 3 bases from J, with 13 bases between. Germline CDR1 is MGHDK and CDR2 is SYGVNS. The chain's CDR3 is CASSLQVGDTEAFF. As DNA, the CDR3 is TGTGCCAGCAGTTTACAGGTAGGCGACACTGAAGCTTTCTTT.

This chain links TRBV12-3 or TRBV12-4 with TRBJ2-7, with D tentatively TRBD1 (5 bases). This CDR3 is built from 13 residues. The V and J ends lost 3 bases and 6 bases respectively, with 12 bases between them. The CDR3, as DNA: TGTGCCAGCAGTTTTTTTTTAGGGGCCGAGCAGTACTTC. Translation: CASSFFLGAEQYF.

This clone was picked up one time. The chain joins TRBV21-1 to TRBJ2-2; the table calls TRBD1, which could not be checked here. TRBV21-1 is termed a pseudogene. This CDR3 has 17 amino acids. The CDR3 DNA follows: TGTGCCAGCAGCAAAGATGACAGGGGCGACGGCACCGGGGAGCTGTTTTTT. Its protein product is CASSKDDRGDGTGELFF.

This chain links TRBV27 with TRBJ2-2, with TRBD1 matching 9 bases. The CDR3 covers 15 residues. The germline V gene encodes CDR1 MNHEY and CDR2 SMNVEV (reference sequence). V lost 7 bases to trimming and J lost 5 bases; unmatched junction nucleotides: 8. CDR3 amino acids: CASTNRDRDTGELFF. DNA for the CDR3: TGTGCCAGCACCAACCGGGACAGGGATACCGGGGAGCTGTTTTTT.

The chain employs TRBV9 and TRBJ1-2, with D hard to call. Germline V lookup: CDR1 SGDLS, CDR2 YYNGEE. V was trimmed by 6 bases and J by 5 bases, leaving 11 bases between them. The CDR3 sequence is 12 residues long. CDR3 coding DNA: TGTGCCAGCACCGCCACGGAGTATGGCTACACCTTC. It translates to CASTATEYGYTF. The entire variable domain, with the rest obtained from reference TRBV9 and TRBJ1-2, is as follows: DSGVTQTPKHLITATGQRVTLRCSPRSGDLSVYWYQQSLDQGLQFLIQYYNGEERAKGNILERFSAQQFPDLHSELNLSSLELGDSALYFCASTATEYGYTFGSGTRLTVV.